The rows below give T cell receptor beta chains drawn from one sample of a study of T cell responses to AZD1222 COVID-19 vaccine. Sequenced by immunoSEQ multiplex PCR; TCRdb stores in-frame clones only, minus some. The data show 73,000 or so clones, about 91% seen once. The material was peripheral blood, obtained on day 0 of AZD1222 vaccination. The receptors shown here come from an adult in good health. Each CDR3 is given with its conserved first and last residue. A D gene is named only where the DNA matches it firmly. For some rows the clone size is stated as once, few or many, or as a class when expanded; others skip it.

d_gene	j_gene	v_gene	abundance	CDR3nt	CDR3aa
NA	TRBJ1-1	TRBV28	NA	TGTGCCAGCAGCCGGCAGTGGGTACAGCGGTACACTGAAGCTTTCTTT	CASSRQWVQRYTEAFF
NA	TRBJ2-7	TRBV7-9	NA	TGTGCCAGCAGCTTATTACCAGGGGAGATCTACGAGCAGTACTTC	CASSLLPGEIYEQYF
TRBD1	TRBJ2-6	TRBV11-3	NA	TGTGCCAGCAGCAGGCGACAGGGGCGAAGCTCTGGGGCCAACGTCCTGACTTTC	CASSRRQGRSSGANVLTF
TRBD1	TRBJ2-7	TRBV4-1	NA	TGCGCCAGCAGCCAAGTCGCTGGGACAGGGGGAATGTACGAGCAGTACTTC	CASSQVAGTGGMYEQYF
NA	TRBJ1-4	TRBV5-4	NA	TGTGCCAGCAGCCCCAAACAGGGCCCGGGTGAAAAACTGTTTTTT	CASSPKQGPGEKLFF
NA	TRBJ2-2	TRBV27	once	TGTGCCAGCAGTTTTCGGGTGACAGGCTACCCCGGGGAGCTGTTTTTT	CASSFRVTGYPGELFF
NA	TRBJ2-1	TRBV9	NA	TGTGCCAGCGACAGAGGCGGGATCGTCAATGAGCAGTTCTTC	CASDRGGIVNEQFF
NA	TRBJ2-1	TRBV6-5	once	TGTGCCAGCAGTCCCACTGGCGGCAGATACAATGAGCAGTTCTTC	CASSPTGGRYNEQFF
NA	TRBJ2-7	TRBV28	few	TGTGCCAGCAGTCCAAATACCCGGGCCGGAGGTCGGTACGAGCAGTACTTC	CASSPNTRAGGRYEQYF
NA	TRBJ2-7	TRBV19	few	TGTGCCAGTAGTCCGACCCTTGACAGGGAGGGCGAGCAGTACTTC	CASSPTLDREGEQYF
NA	TRBJ1-3	TRBV18	NA	TGTGCCAGCTCACCCGAGTCCGGGCCTGGGGCCAGAAACACCATATATTTT	CASSPESGPGARNTIYF
TRBD2	TRBJ2-4	TRBV3-1/TRBV3-2	NA	TGTGCCAGCAGCCTACGGACTAGCGGGAGAAACATTCAGTACTTC	CASSLRTSGRNIQYF
NA	TRBJ1-1	TRBV9	NA	TGTGCCAGCAGCGCCCTTAGAGGGAGGCAGAACACTGAAGCTTTCTTT	CASSALRGRQNTEAFF
NA	TRBJ1-2	TRBV7-9	NA	TGTGCCAGCAGCACCTGGGGCTATGGCTACACCTTC	CASSTWGYGYTF
NA	TRBJ2-4	TRBV28	NA	TGTGCCAGCAGTTCTCGGTTCAAAAACATTCAGTACTTC	CASSSRFKNIQYF
NA	TRBJ1-5	TRBV11-2	NA	TGTGCCAGCAGCTTGGGAAACGGGAATCAGCCCCAGCATTTT	CASSLGNGNQPQHF
NA	TRBJ2-4	TRBV28	NA	TGTGCCACCTCGTGGGGGGCGCAAAACATTCAGTACTTC	CATSWGAQNIQYF
TRBD2	TRBJ2-1	TRBV3-1/TRBV3-2	NA	TGTGCCAGCAGCCAACTAGCGGGTGCCAATGAGCAGTTCTTC	CASSQLAGANEQFF
NA	TRBJ1-2	TRBV19	NA	TGTGCCAGTAGTATTTGGTCGCCCACCAGGATCAGTGGCTACACCTTC	CASSIWSPTRISGYTF
NA	TRBJ2-7	TRBV6-5	NA	TGTGCCAGTTCTCAAGAAGCAAGCTCCTACGAGCAGTACTTC	CASSQEASSYEQYF
TRBD1	TRBJ2-2	TRBV3-1/TRBV3-2	once	TGTGCCAGCAGCCAAGATCACACAGGGGTTTTTCCCGGGGAGCTGTTTTTT	CASSQDHTGVFPGELFF
NA	TRBJ2-5	TRBV19	once	TGTGCCAGTAGTATCCGGCGGGAGACCCAGTACTTC	CASSIRRETQYF
NA	TRBJ1-5	TRBV28	once	TGTGCCAGCAGTTTAGGGGAGATTAGTAATCAGCCCCAGCATTTT	CASSLGEISNQPQHF
NA	TRBJ2-3	TRBV7-2	NA	TGTGCCAGCATCCCGGGGGGCTACCCATCCACAGATACGCAGTATTTT	CASIPGGYPSTDTQYF
TRBD1	TRBJ1-6	TRBV30	NA	TGTGCCTGGAGTGTCCTGGGACAGGTTAATTCACCCCTCCACTTT	CAWSVLGQVNSPLHF
TRBD2	TRBJ2-3	TRBV2	NA	TGTGCCAGCACCCAAACAAGCGGGGGCACAGATACGCAGTATTTT	CASTQTSGGTDTQYF
NA	TRBJ2-7	TRBV7-8	NA	TGTGCCAGCAGCGTCGAATCAGTCTCCTACGAGCAGTACTTC	CASSVESVSYEQYF
NA	TRBJ2-7	TRBV7-9	NA	TGTGCCAGCAGCAATAGTGGCACAGGGAGACTCGAGCAGTACTTC	CASSNSGTGRLEQYF
NA	TRBJ2-7	TRBV4-2	once	TGTGCCAGCAGCCAAGTGGACCGGACCTACGAGCAGTACTTC	CASSQVDRTYEQYF
TRBD1	TRBJ1-4	TRBV5-4	once	TGTGCCAGCAGTTCCGGACAGGGGTTAGCTAATGAAAAACTGTTTTTT	CASSSGQGLANEKLFF
TRBD2	TRBJ2-1	TRBV14	NA	TGTGCCAGCAGCCAAGTGGGGGGGATCTACAATGAGCAGTTCTTC	CASSQVGGIYNEQFF
NA	TRBJ2-7	TRBV30	NA	TGTGCCTGGAGTGTAGGGGGTTCCTACGAGCAGTACTTC	CAWSVGGSYEQYF
NA	TRBJ2-5	TRBV5-4	once	TGTGCCAGCAGCTTGGCGACTACTACCCACCAAGAGACCCAGTACTTC	CASSLATTTHQETQYF
NA	TRBJ2-1	TRBV5-8	NA	TGTGCCAGCAGGAGGGTGACAGTCTCCTACAATGAGCAGTTCTTC	CASRRVTVSYNEQFF
TRBD1	TRBJ1-5	TRBV6-5	NA	TGTGCCAGCAGTAGACAGGGAGAGGGCCAGCCCCAGCATTTT	CASSRQGEGQPQHF
NA	TRBJ2-6	TRBV25-1	NA	TGTGCCAGCAGTGAACTCTCTGGGGCCAACGTCCTGACTTTC	CASSELSGANVLTF
TRBD1	TRBJ2-2	TRBV4-1	NA	TGCGCCAGCAGCCAGAGACAGGGCGGGGAGCTGTTTTTT	CASSQRQGGELFF
TRBD2	TRBJ2-7	TRBV30	NA	TGTGCCTGGAGTTTTGGAACTAGCGTCTCCTACGAGCAGTACTTC	CAWSFGTSVSYEQYF
NA	TRBJ1-2	TRBV4-2	NA	TGTGCCAGCAGCCAAGATCGGTCAGGGGCGTCCAGTGGCTACACCTTC	CASSQDRSGASSGYTF
TRBD2	TRBJ2-5	TRBV10-1	NA	TGCGCCAGCAGTGAGTCGGTAGCGGGAGGGAGTAAAGAGACCCAGTACTTC	CASSESVAGGSKETQYF
NA	TRBJ2-5	TRBV18	NA	TGTGCCAGCTCACCACCCAATACTCCAGAGACCCAGTACTTC	CASSPPNTPETQYF
TRBD1	TRBJ1-1	TRBV13	NA	TGTGCCAGCAGCTTTCAGGGGGGCACTGAAGCTTTCTTT	CASSFQGGTEAFF
TRBD2	TRBJ2-1	TRBV27	NA	TGTGCCAGCAGTTTGGGGACTAGCGGTGTGGAGCAGTTCTTC	CASSLGTSGVEQFF
TRBD1	TRBJ2-1	TRBV7-6	NA	TGTGCCAGCAGCTTAGCACAGGGGGCTTACAATGAGCAGTTCTTC	CASSLAQGAYNEQFF
NA	TRBJ1-4	TRBV5-4	NA	TGTGCCAGCAGCTCTAAACAGGGAATTAATGAAAAACTGTTTTTT	CASSSKQGINEKLFF
NA	TRBJ1-1	TRBV7-3	NA	TGTGCCAGCAGCTTAACACGTAGGGAAGGAACTGAAGCTTTCTTT	CASSLTRREGTEAFF